Below, one T cell receptor beta chain is given with its context. Antigen unknown. Data came from immunoSEQ multiplex PCR; TCRdb stores just in-frame clones and leaves some out. The table has about 590,000 clones, about 95% seen once. Positive CCR7 selection of CD45RO-negative cells yielded the naive CD8 cells, and terminally differentiated effector memory CD45RA+ cells were excluded. Germline assignment: CDR1 LGHNA and CDR2 YNFKEQ. V lost 0 bases, J lost 0 bases, and 12 bases lay in between. The CDR3 is 17 residues long. This sample was included in a study of shared clonotypes between healthy human individuals. General study findings and limits: It was observed that roughly 5.4% of naive CD4 clonotypes were shared across a few donors. The study found lower generation probabilities in non-shared clonotypes than in those shared by all four donors.

This chain joins TRBV4-2 and TRBJ2-1; TRBD2 is a possible D gene (5 bases). This clonotype was obtained from a woman in her twenties or thirties in good health. What was sequenced was naive CD8+ T cells sorted from blood. The CDR3 spells CASSQEERPSSYNEQFF. In DNA, the CDR3 is TGTGCCAGCAGCCAAGAGGAGCGGCCCAGCTCCTACAATGAGCAGTTCTTC.